This T cell receptor (beta chain) was profiled in a study of T-cell reconstitution after alpha-beta-depleted transplantation in children. Preparation of the TCRbeta library used unique molecular identifiers. TCRdb independently ran MiXCR on the PCR reads; one entry per CDR3 protein. The sample gives over 450,000 distinct CDR3 sequences, 10% to 13% of which show up once; 2% to 2.5% is in the top ten. This clonotype was counted at least ten times. Its antigen is undetermined. The CDR3 sequence is 13 residues long. The germline V gene encodes CDR1 SQVTM and CDR2 ANQGSEA. Trimming took 7 bases from V and 3 from J, leaving 15 bases between them. General observations from the study: Reported findings indicate that, about two months after transplant, alpha-beta T cells came from several hundred expanded clones, which were derived from non-depleted graft cells. Most T-cell counts and diversity one year after the transplant came from T cells that were newly produced. For some patients, TCRbeta diversity was high at day 60 because of recipient T cells and thymic progenitors that survived.

The rearrangement links TRBV29-1 to TRBJ1-1, with D possibly TRBD1 on 5 matching bases. The receptor comes from a child under 10 years old with inherited bone marrow failure, due to receive a stem cell transplant. This specimen consisted of PBMCs, obtained before TCRalphabeta/CD19-depleted stem cell transplant. Written as DNA, the CDR3 is TGCAGCGCCCCGGGGCGCTGGGACACTGAAGCTTTCTTT. Its translation is CSAPGRWDTEAFF.